The 3 T cell receptor beta chains given below trace back to one sample, sequenced in a study of CXCR3-negative and CXCR3-positive naive CD8 T cells. Via 5' RACE with UMI labels, TRB cDNA libraries were prepared. TCRdb reprocessed the 5' RACE reads and stores each CDR3 protein as one record, lacking DNA. The sample's table shows about 56,000 distinct CDR3 sequences. Input material: memory CD8+ T cells from blood. The receptors come from a human donor in good health. Some clones in this sample may be carry-over from other donors' samples.

This chain connects TRBV4-3 to TRBJ1-1. Germline V gives CDR1 LGHNA, CDR2 YSLEER. The CDR3 is 15 residues long. The CDR3 spells CASSQGAGRNTEAFF.

The V gene is TRBV20-1, the J gene TRBJ2-7. Germline V gene sequence: CDR1 DFQATT, CDR2 SNEGSKA (reference sequence). The CDR3 runs 15 residues. CDR3 protein: CSARLTETSLSEQYF.

This chain connects TRBV28 to TRBJ2-7; TCRdb designates TRBD1, a call that cannot be tested without DNA. There are 15 residues in the CDR3. CDR1 and CDR2 (germline): MDHEN, SYDVKM. This CDR3 reads CASRSRDRVLYEQYF.